The sequence of this T cell receptor (beta chain) was determined in a study of naive and memory T cell subsets. General observations from the study: Over 85% of naive TCR sequences appeared only once, unlike memory subsets. Gini index rose across naive, CM, EM and EMRA in CD4 and CD8. Possibly reflecting memory cells re-expressing CD45RA, a few larger clonotypes occurred in naive repertoires, especially CD8.

Two oligonucleotides, mixed equimolar, formed the beta constant-region primer covering TRBC1 and TRBC2. The ligated cDNA underwent four PCR rounds using SP2 and nested alpha and beta constant-region primers. Each CDR3 protein is one row after TCRdb ran MiXCR on the UMI-ligation and nested PCR reads. Among some 82,000 distinct CDR3 sequences listed, approximately 10% were seen once. J was trimmed by 10 bases and V by 1 base; bases with no gene match: 18. Germline values: CDR1 DFQATT, CDR2 SNEGSKA (reference sequence). The CDR3 loop spans 17 amino acids. Points on this clonotype: The antigen is undetermined.

CD4 T cells were positively selected, then CD8 T cells from the CD4-negative fraction. J is TRBJ2-1 and V is TRBV20-1; the match to TRBD2 covers 8 bases. The sequenced sample consisted of naive CD4+ T cells from blood. The TCR was taken from a human donor in good health. The CDR3 reads CSARARTALAGDKEQFF. CDR3 bases: TGCAGTGCTAGAGCGCGGACGGCTCTAGCGGGTGATAAGGAGCAGTTCTTC.